This is a list of T cell receptor beta chains from one sample in a study of CD8 T cells in ankylosing spondylitis. TCRdb reprocessed the 5' RACE reads with MiXCR, giving one entry per CDR3 protein. This table has about 110,000 distinct CDR3 sequences, 24% appearing once. Source material: synovial fluid, either unsorted or a sorted T cell fraction (not recorded which). Receptors were obtained from a male donor with ankylosing spondylitis. The CDR3 runs from the conserved cysteine through the conserved F or W. Fields, in order: V gene, clone size, D gene, J gene, CDR3 protein, CDR3 DNA. D genes are given only for firm matches. Size tells how often a clone was seen (once, few, many) or the class of an expanded clone, and some rows leave it out.

TRBV10-3,-,TRBD2,TRBJ2-1,CATHLGTSGFNEQFF,TGTGCCACCCATCTGGGGACTAGCGGATTCAATGAGCAGTTCTTC
TRBV11-3,many,TRBD2,TRBJ2-1,CASSSRLAGLNSNEQFF,TGTGCCAGCAGCTCCCGACTAGCGGGGCTCAACAGCAATGAGCAGTTCTTC
TRBV2,-,TRBD2,TRBJ2-7,CASSGLAGYEQYF,TGTGCCAGCAGCGGACTAGCGGGCTACGAGCAGTACTTC
TRBV12-3/TRBV12-4,-,-,TRBJ1-3,CASSPRGLRPSGNTIYF,TGTGCCAGCAGCCCCAGGGGACTCCGGCCCTCTGGAAACACCATATATTTT
TRBV24-1,-,-,TRBJ1-1,CATSDPNRGTEAFF,TGTGCCACCAGTGACCCTAACCGAGGCACTGAAGCTTTCTTT
TRBV6-1,-,-,TRBJ2-1,CASSEDRVSYNEQFF,TGTGCCAGCAGTGAAGACAGGGTTTCCTACAATGAGCAGTTCTTC
TRBV20-1,few,-,TRBJ2-3,CSASFVGTDTQYF,TGCAGTGCTAGTTTCGTCGGCACAGATACGCAGTATTTT
TRBV20-1,-,TRBD2,TRBJ2-5,CSAPQRGKETQYF,TGCAGTGCCCCTCAGCGGGGGAAAGAGACCCAGTACTTC
TRBV20-1,few,-,TRBJ2-5,CSAGLGAGQETQYF,TGCAGTGCTGGGCTGGGGGCAGGACAAGAGACCCAGTACTTC
TRBV30,-,TRBD1,TRBJ2-3,CAWSLTGDWGSTQYF,TGTGCCTGGAGTTTGACAGGGGATTGGGGGTCGACGCAGTATTTT
TRBV28,many,-,TRBJ2-3,CASTGAGSTDTQYF,TGTGCCAGCACCGGGGCAGGTAGCACAGATACGCAGTATTTT
TRBV13,-,-,TRBJ2-1,CASSFDSRVEQFF,TGTGCCAGCAGCTTCGACTCGCGAGTGGAGCAGTTCTTC
TRBV20-1,few,-,TRBJ1-2,CSVALQGRGYTF,TGCAGTGTCGCTCTACAGGGCAGAGGCTACACCTTC
TRBV5-1,-,-,TRBJ1-1,CASSFTGGGGNTEAFF,TGCGCCAGCAGCTTCACGGGGGGGGGCGGAAACACTGAAGCTTTCTTT
TRBV7-9,few,-,TRBJ2-4,CASSSDREGRSKNIQYF,TGTGCCAGCAGCTCGGACAGGGAGGGTCGATCCAAAAACATTCAGTACTTC
TRBV28,many,TRBD2,TRBJ2-3,CASRGAGVYTQYF,TGTGCCAGCAGAGGAGCGGGAGTGTATACGCAGTATTTT
TRBV6-5,-,-,TRBJ2-1,CASSSLPGYNEQFF,TGTGCCAGCAGTTCTCTACCGGGCTACAATGAGCAGTTCTTC
TRBV20-1,many,-,TRBJ1-5,CSARGSGQPQHF,TGCAGTGCTAGAGGGTCAGGGCAGCCCCAGCATTTT
TRBV5-1,many,TRBD1,TRBJ2-2,CASSLGTGYTGELFF,TGCGCCAGCAGCTTGGGGACAGGGTACACCGGGGAGCTGTTTTTT
TRBV5-1,few,TRBD2,TRBJ2-5,CASSWGLGGSQETQYF,TGCGCCAGCAGCTGGGGACTAGGGGGAAGTCAAGAGACCCAGTACTTC
TRBV7-2,-,-,TRBJ2-5,CASSLRSQTQETQYF,TGTGCCAGCAGTCTTAGGTCTCAGACCCAAGAGACCCAGTACTTC
TRBV14,-,TRBD1,TRBJ2-1,CASSHSPGTGASNEQFF,TGTGCCAGCAGCCATTCGCCCGGGACAGGGGCCTCCAATGAGCAGTTCTTC
TRBV18,few,TRBD1,TRBJ2-1,CASSPPRGQGDPRYNEQFF,TGTGCCAGCTCACCACCGAGAGGACAGGGGGACCCTCGGTACAATGAGCAGTTCTTC
TRBV7-8,many,-,TRBJ2-1,CASSPDRSYNEQFF,TGTGCCAGCAGCCCCGACAGAAGCTACAATGAGCAGTTCTTC